One sample yielded the 24 T cell receptor beta chains listed below, sequenced in a study of T cell repertoires in cytomegalovirus infection. TCRdb itself ran the reads through MiXCR, one entry per CDR3 protein. Of about 890,000 distinct CDR3 sequences in the sample, around 29% were seen once. What these receptors recognize is not known. This specimen was cultured CD8+ T cells from PBMCs, taken from culture after CMV antigen stimulation. The receptors come from a human donor in good health (CMV status not recorded). Some clones in this sample may be carry-over from other donors' samples.

This clonotype was observed a handful of times. V and J are TRBV5-1 and TRBJ1-2, with TRBD1 matching 10 bases. CDR1 is SGHRS and CDR2 is YFSETQ in the germline V gene. There are 14 residues in the CDR3. V lost 4 bases to trimming and J lost 8 bases; unmatched junction nucleotides: 8. The CDR3 is CASSQGQGNRGYTF. CDR3 bases: TGCGCCAGCAGCCAGGGACAGGGGAATCGCGGCTACACCTTC.

CDR3 residues: CASSLVGESSGNTIYF. For the CDR3, the DNA is TGTGCCAGCAGCTTAGTTGGAGAGAGCTCTGGAAACACCATATATTTT. The rearrangement uses TRBV7-8 and TRBJ1-3; the D is unclear. Germline V gene lookup returns CDR1 SGHVS and CDR2 FQNEAQ. This CDR3 is 16 amino acids long. Trimming removed 1 base at V and 0 bases at J, with 10 bases between.

Worth noting for this clonotype: The junction shows a germline mismatch at one end, possibly a read error. This sequence joins TRBV5-4 and TRBJ2-2; D is perhaps TRBD1 or TRBD2 (5 bases each). Germline V gives CDR1 SGHNT, CDR2 YYREEE (reference sequence). The CDR3 contains 15 residues. The CDR3 coding sequence is TGTGCCAGCAGTACCGGGACGGTCACTTTGGGGGAGCTGCTTTTT. Its translation is CASSTGTVTLGELLF.

This clonotype has just a few counts. The chain recombines TRBV27 with TRBJ1-6; TRBD1 aligns across 9 bases. This CDR3 contains 13 residues. The germline gives CDR1 MNHEY, CDR2 SMNVEV (reference sequence). Trimming cost V 3 bases and J 12 bases; bases outside gene matches: 3. The CDR3 sequence: CASSLGQGGPLHF. The CDR3 region has the DNA TGTGCCAGCAGTTTGGGACAGGGTGGACCCCTCCACTTT.

In this sample, this clonotype turned up a few times. The V call is TRBV27, the J call TRBJ2-7, with 10 bases aligning to TRBD1. Trimming at V came to 3 bases and at J to 4 bases, leaving 6 bases not matched to a gene. This CDR3 region has 15 residues. CDR1 and CDR2 from the germline V gene are MNHEY and SMNVEV (reference sequence). Written as DNA, the CDR3 is TGTGCCAGCAGTTTGGTGGGACAGGGGATGTACGAGCAGTACTTC. Translating gives CASSLVGQGMYEQYF.

The chain employs TRBV19 and TRBJ1-1; D uncertain. The length of the CDR3 is 11 residues. V gave up 9 bases and J gave up 0 bases, with 5 bases separating them. The germline V gene encodes CDR1 LNHDA and CDR2 SQIVND (reference sequence). CDR3 amino acids: CASYMNTEAFF. In DNA form, the CDR3 reads TGTGCCAGCTACATGAACACTGAAGCTTTCTTT.

This clonotype came up once. The genes are TRBV18 and TRBJ2-3, with 9 bases fitting TRBD1. From germline, CDR1 is KGHSH and CDR2 LQKENI. This CDR3 has 16 amino acids. V shed 3 bases, J shed 2 bases, and the junction held 6 bases outside the gene matches. CDR3 loop: CASSPYRGRFTDTQYF. As DNA, the CDR3 is TGTGCCAGCTCACCCTACAGGGGGCGTTTCACAGATACGCAGTATTTT.

V usage is TRBV20-1 and J usage is TRBJ1-1, with D uncertain. There are 16 residues in the CDR3. Germline lookup yields CDR1 DFQATT and CDR2 SNEGSKA (reference sequence). Trimming took off 7 bases at V and 4 bases at J, with 25 bases between the two ends. The DNA of the CDR3 is TGCAGTGTTAGCCTCAGGAGCCGGCTTGTGTTCACTGAAGCTTTCTTT. Amino acid sequence: CSVSLRSRLVFTEAFF.

The chain uses TRBV2 and TRBJ1-2; TRBD1 matches at 11 bases. Germline trimming cut 11 bases from V and 6 bases from J; bases unmatched to any gene: 8. The CDR3 has 13 residues. The germline CDR1 and CDR2 sequences are SNHLY and FYNNEI. The CDR3 DNA reads TGTGCCCTACACCCGGGACAGGGGGATGGCTACACCTTC. Protein sequence: CALHPGQGDGYTF. Full variable domain (rest looked up from reference TRBV2 and TRBJ1-2): EPEVTQTPSHQVTQMGQEVILRCVPISNHLYFYWYRQILGQKVEFLVSFYNNEISEKSEIFDDQFSVERPDGSNFTLKIRSTKLEDSAMYFCALHPGQGDGYTFGSGTRLTVV.

In its sample, this clonotype was seen a few times. The gene calls are TRBV12-5 and TRBJ2-3, with D maybe TRBD2 (6 bases). This CDR3 has 17 amino acids. V gave up 4 bases and J gave up 0 bases, with 17 bases separating them. Germline lookup yields CDR1 LGHNT and CDR2 FRNRAP. The CDR3 loop reads CASGWGTESTSTDTQYF. CDR3 DNA sequence: TGTGCTAGTGGTTGGGGGACTGAAAGCACTAGCACAGATACGCAGTATTTT.

The gene calls are TRBV10-3 and TRBJ2-3; D not certain. The length of the CDR3 is 16 residues. V was pared by 1 base and J by 2 bases, with 13 bases between. The germline V gene encodes CDR1 ENHRY and CDR2 SYGVKD. The CDR3 is CAISELRPRITDTQYF. CDR3 sequence (DNA): TGTGCCATCAGTGAGTTACGGCCAAGGATCACAGATACGCAGTATTTT.

This clonotype was counted a single time. V gene TRBV6-6 combines with J gene TRBJ1-5; D gene uncertain. CDR1 is MNHNY and CDR2 is SVGAGI in the germline V gene (reference sequence). CDR3 length equals 15 residues. Trimming removed 10 bases from V and 1 base from J, with 17 bases in between. CDR3 amino acids: CANRHGRRSNQPQHF. In DNA form, the CDR3 reads TGTGCCAACAGACACGGGCGGAGAAGCAATCAGCCCCAGCATTTT.

This chain links TRBV27 with TRBJ1-1; D is undetermined. This CDR3 is built from 11 residues. V was cut by 6 bases and J by 10 bases, with 12 bases left in between. Germline V gene sequence: CDR1 MNHEY, CDR2 SMNVEV (reference sequence). DNA for the CDR3: TGTGCCAGCAGCTCCCCACGAGGAGCTTTCTTT. Translating it yields CASSSPRGAFF.

This clonotype was picked up many times. The CDR3 spells CASSQSGTNEKLFF. The CDR3 bases are TGTGCCAGCAGTCAATCCGGGACGAATGAAAAACTGTTTTTT. The chain links TRBV7-8 to TRBJ1-4; maybe TRBD1 (5 bases). V lost 6 bases and J lost 5, with 13 bases in between. The germline gives CDR1 SGHVS, CDR2 FQNEAQ. The CDR3 is 14 residues long. Full variable domain (outside the CDR3, taken from reference TRBV7-8 and TRBJ1-4): GAGVSQSPRYKVAKRGQDVALRCDPISGHVSLFWYQQALGQGPEFLTYFQNEAQLDKSGLPSDRFFAERPEGSVSTLKIQRTQQEDSAVYLCASSQSGTNEKLFFGSGTQLSVL.

The chain carries TRBV7-6 and TRBJ2-3, with D unclear. Germline V CDR1 and CDR2: SGHVS, FNYEAQ. Trimming stripped 3 bases from V and 4 bases from J, with 14 bases between. This CDR3 contains 15 residues. CDR3 DNA sequence: TGTGCCAGCAGCTTTCAATTCCAGGCCTCAGATACGCAGTATTTT. Its protein product is CASSFQFQASDTQYF.

This clonotype occurred a few times. V gene TRBV5-6 combines with J gene TRBJ2-3; 7 nucleotides match TRBD2. This CDR3 is built from 17 residues. After removal of 4 bases from V and 0 bases from J, the junction contained 11 bases not matched to a gene. The germline CDR1 and CDR2 sequences are SGHDT and YYEEEE. CDR3 coding DNA: TGTGCCAGCAGCCGCGCTGGGAGGGGCTATAGCACAGATACGCAGTATTTT. As protein: CASSRAGRGYSTDTQYF.

The genes are TRBV28 and TRBJ2-5; D not resolved. CDR3 length: 14 amino acids. V was clipped by 3 bases and J by 0 bases, with 8 bases between them. Looked up from germline, CDR1 is MDHEN and CDR2 is SYDVKM. CDR3 region: CASSLVQYQETQYF. For the CDR3, the DNA is TGTGCCAGCAGTTTGGTACAGTACCAAGAGACCCAGTACTTC.

V and J are TRBV7-6 and TRBJ2-5; D perhaps matches TRBD2 (6 bases). This CDR3 region has 14 residues. With 2 bases removed from V and 5 bases from J, the gap between germline ends came to 12 bases. CDR1 and CDR2 from the germline V gene are SGHVS and FNYEAQ. In DNA, the CDR3 is TGTGCCAGCAGCTTACGAGGAGGGGCGGAGACCCAGTACTTC. Protein sequence: CASSLRGGAETQYF.

CDR3 DNA: TGCGCCAGCAGTCAGGCCGCGGAATCCGGGACGGAGAACACCGGGGAGCTGTTTTTT. Residues: CASSQAAESGTENTGELFF. This rearrangement joins TRBV23-1 to TRBJ2-2; D might be TRBD1 or TRBD2, each matching 5 bases. TRBV23-1 is an open reading frame whose function is uncertain. The length of the CDR3 is 19 residues. Trimming shortened V by 3 bases and J by 1 base, and 21 bases separated the two germline ends.

The table lists this clonotype with a few counts. The chain is built from TRBV10-2 and TRBJ2-1; perhaps TRBD2 as D (6 bases). The CDR3 totals 14 residues. V was clipped by 5 bases and J by 6 bases, with 14 bases between them. Germline V lookup: CDR1 WSHSY, CDR2 SAAADI. Here the CDR3 reads CASSQGLSLNEQFF. CDR3 bases: TGCGCCAGCAGTCAGGGACTCAGTCTCAATGAGCAGTTCTTC.

CDR3 coding DNA: TGCGCCAGCAGCTTGCGTTGGGACACAGATACGCAGTATTTT. This gives the protein CASSLRWDTDTQYF. The rearrangement uses TRBV5-1 and TRBJ2-3; the D is unclear. Germline values: CDR1 SGHRS, CDR2 YFSETQ. CDR3 size: 14 residues. Deletions cut 1 base from V and 2 bases from J, with 8 bases between.

This clonotype was seen more than once but under ten times. The V and J genes are TRBV15 and TRBJ1-2, with D hard to call. V lost 5 bases and J 0 bases, leaving 16 bases between the germline ends. The V gene's germline CDR1 is LNHNV and CDR2 YYDKDF (reference sequence). This CDR3 comprises 16 residues. The CDR3 is CATSQDEIEANYGYTF. The CDR3 nucleotides are TGTGCCACCAGCCAGGATGAGATCGAAGCTAACTATGGCTACACCTTC.

The chain has TRBV6-2 or TRBV6-3 and TRBJ1-4, with D tentatively TRBD1 (5 bases). Per germline, CDR1 MNHEY and CDR2 SVGEGT. This CDR3 spans 17 amino acids. V was cut by 0 bases and J by 8 bases, with 19 bases left in between. The CDR3 is CASSYSAVGQGREKLFF. Here the CDR3 DNA reads TGTGCCAGCAGTTACTCGGCTGTCGGGCAGGGAAGAGAAAAACTGTTTTTT.

Points on this clonotype: Mismatch with germline at one junction end may stem from a read error. The gene calls are TRBV19 and TRBJ2-4; TRBD1 aligns across 11 bases. The V gene's germline CDR1 is LNHDA and CDR2 SQIVND (reference sequence). This CDR3 comprises 15 residues. Written as DNA, the CDR3 is TGTGTCAGTAGCCCAGGACAGGGGGCAAGAAACATTCAGTACTTC. Translation: CVSSPGQGARNIQYF.